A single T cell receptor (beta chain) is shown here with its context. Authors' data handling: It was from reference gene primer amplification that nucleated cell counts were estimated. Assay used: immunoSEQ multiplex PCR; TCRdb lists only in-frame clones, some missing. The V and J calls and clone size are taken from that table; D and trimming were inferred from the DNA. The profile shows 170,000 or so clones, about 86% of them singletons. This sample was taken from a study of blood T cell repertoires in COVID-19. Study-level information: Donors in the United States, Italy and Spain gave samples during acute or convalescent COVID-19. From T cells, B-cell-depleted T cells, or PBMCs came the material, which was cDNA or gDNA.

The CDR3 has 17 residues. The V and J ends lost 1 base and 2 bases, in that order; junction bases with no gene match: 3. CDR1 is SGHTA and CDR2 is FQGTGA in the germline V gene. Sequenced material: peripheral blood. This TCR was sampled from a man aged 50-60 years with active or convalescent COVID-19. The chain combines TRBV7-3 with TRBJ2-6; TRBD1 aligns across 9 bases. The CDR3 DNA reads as TGTGCCAGCAGCTTAAGTAGGGACAGGGCTGGGGCCAACGTCCTGACTTTC. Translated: CASSLSRDRAGANVLTF.